What follows describes a single TCR beta chain. No antigen is known for it. The CDR3 loop spans 11 amino acids. V gave up 0 bases and J gave up 10 bases, with 7 bases separating them. These data come from a study of siplizumab effects on memory and regulatory T cells. Assaying covered about 10^5 TCR templates per sample. Profiling relied on immunoSEQ multiplex PCR, and the TCRdb table lists in-frame clones only, not all of them. The sample records about 87,000 clones, just under 90% being singletons. Regarding the study as a whole: Naive or memory phenotype was unassignable for roughly 75-96% of proliferating CD4+ or CD8+ clones. With siplizumab, mappable alloreactive CD4+ clones averaged 68.8% Treg-derived, versus 25% to 30% in controls. Unstimulated subset assignment was obtained for only a minor fraction of alloreactive clones.

The receptor comes from a human donor in good health. The chain couples TRBV6-7 to TRBJ2-7; no clear D. TRBV6-7 is filed as an ORF, its function uncertain. Sequencing used CD4+ T cells sorted from blood. The CDR3 loop is CASSYSKYQYF. The CDR3 region has the DNA TGTGCCAGCAGTTACTCGAAGTATCAGTACTTC.